Below, 8 T cell receptor beta chains from the same sample are listed, as sequenced in a study of blood T cell repertoires in COVID-19. Sequencing was performed with immunoSEQ multiplex PCR; in TCRdb, only in-frame clones are kept and a portion is missing. In the table there are 37,000 or so clones, around 90% of which are singletons. Sequenced material: peripheral blood. The receptors derive from a human donor in a cohort sampled during active COVID-19.

The chain employs TRBV21-1 and TRBJ2-5; TRBD1 is the table's D call, not checked against the DNA. TRBV21-1 is deemed a pseudogene. The CDR3 contains 16 residues. CDR3 sequence: CASSKSQGRVQETQYF. The CDR3 DNA sequence: TGTGCCAGCAGCAAATCCCAGGGCAGGGTCCAAGAGACCCAGTACTTC.

The V call is TRBV7-9, the J call TRBJ1-2, with 7 bases that match TRBD1. The length of the CDR3 is 15 residues. V trimming: 3 bases; J trimming: 1 base; junction bases outside the gene matches: 5. Looked up from germline, CDR1 is SEHNR and CDR2 is FQNEAQ (reference sequence). The DNA for the CDR3 is TGTGCCAGCAGCTTCCGGGACAGAGATAACTATGGCTACACCTTC. This codes for CASSFRDRDNYGYTF.

The V and J genes are TRBV4-1 and TRBJ2-5; 7 positions agree with TRBD2. Germline V gives CDR1 MGHRA, CDR2 YSYEKL. The V and J ends lost 6 bases and 4 bases, in that order; junction bases with no gene match: 11. The CDR3 consists of 15 residues. This CDR3 reads CASSHGRTFLETQYF. DNA for the CDR3: TGCGCCAGCAGTCACGGGAGGACCTTCTTAGAGACCCAGTACTTC.

The CDR3 DNA follows: TGTGCCAGCAGGCGAGAAGGGACACAAAATGAAAAACTGTTTTTT. This codes for CASRREGTQNEKLFF. V and J are TRBV2 and TRBJ1-4; perhaps TRBD1 as D (6 bases). The CDR3 has 15 residues. V lost 6 bases, J lost 5 bases, and 16 bases lay in between. Germline V gene data show CDR1 as SNHLY and CDR2 as FYNNEI.

The V gene is TRBV18, the J gene TRBJ2-5; TRBD1 agrees at 10 bases. V was pared by 2 bases and J by 2 bases, with 2 bases of the junction left unmatched. The CDR3 length is 15 residues. Germline values: CDR1 KGHSH, CDR2 LQKENI. The CDR3 nucleotides read TGTGCCAGCTCACCAAGGACAGGGGGGCAAGAGACCCAGTACTTC. Its protein is CASSPRTGGQETQYF.

The chain has TRBV5-8 and TRBJ1-2; weak D call: TRBD1 (6 bases). The CDR3 is 14 residues long. Germline loops: CDR1 SGHTS, CDR2 YDEGEE. V was pared by 0 bases and J by 8 bases, with 14 bases between. The CDR3: CASSLGQVARGYTF. CDR3 nucleotide sequence: TGTGCCAGCAGCTTGGGACAGGTAGCGAGAGGCTACACCTTC.

This chain connects TRBV7-2 to TRBJ2-1; D unresolved. Trimming removed 0 bases at V and 9 bases at J, with 3 bases between. Germline assignment: CDR1 SGHTA and CDR2 FQGNSA. The length of the CDR3 is 11 residues. As DNA, the CDR3 is TGTGCCAGCAGCTTAGCGCGTGAGCAGTTCTTC. Translation gives CASSLAREQFF.

This rearrangement joins TRBV28 to TRBJ1-4; D unresolved. Trimming removed 11 bases at V and 5 bases at J, with 15 bases between. CDR3 size: 13 residues. Germline values: CDR1 MDHEN, CDR2 SYDVKM. CDR3 DNA: TGTGCCTCGGGAGAGGCCGGAAATGAAAAACTGTTTTTT. This gives the protein CASGEAGNEKLFF.